A selection of T cell receptor beta chains follows, all from one sample in a study of shared clonotypes between healthy human individuals. Produced via immunoSEQ multiplex PCR; TCRdb's table is partial and in-frame only. The profile covers some 2.1 million clones, with roughly 96% appearing a single time and 0.1% to 0.15% taken by the ten largest. Sequenced sample: naive CD4+ T cells sorted from blood. Every receptor here comes from a man younger than 35 in good health. The CDR3 runs from the conserved cysteine through the conserved F or W. D genes are given only for firm matches. Clone size appears in some rows only: once, few, many, or a class for an expanded clone.

J | D | V | size | length | CDR3 | DNA
TRBJ1-5 | - | TRBV6-1 | - | 12 | CASTPGTQPQHF | TGTGCCAGCACCCCTGGCACTCAGCCCCAGCATTTT
TRBJ2-1 | TRBD2 | TRBV6-5 | - | 16 | CASSFRGTSGYNEQFF | TGTGCCAGCAGTTTCCGGGGGACTAGCGGATACAATGAGCAGTTCTTC
TRBJ1-6 | - | TRBV13 | - | 14 | CASSLDGQNSPLHF | TGTGCCAGCAGCTTAGACGGGCAGAATTCACCCCTCCACTTT
TRBJ1-3 | - | TRBV30 | - | 13 | CAWRLFSGNTIYF | TGTGCCTGGAGACTGTTCTCTGGAAACACCATATATTTT
TRBJ1-5 | - | TRBV6-1 | - | 12 | CASTERNQPQHF | TGTGCCAGCACGGAACGCAATCAGCCCCAGCATTTT
TRBJ1-4 | - | TRBV6-5 | - | 15 | CASSYSTGLNEKLFF | TGTGCCAGCAGTTACTCGACAGGACTTAATGAAAAACTGTTTTTT
TRBJ2-2 | - | TRBV10-3 | - | 14 | CAISELGSGGELFF | TGTGCCATCAGTGAACTAGGGTCGGGCGGGGAGCTGTTTTTT
TRBJ2-3 | - | TRBV4-1 | once | 18 | CASSQTPRLATVIDTQYF | TGCGCCAGCAGCCAAACGCCCCGGCTAGCGACCGTAATAGATACGCAGTATTTT
TRBJ2-5 | - | TRBV6-6 | - | 16 | CASSYGGGGSGETQYF | TGTGCCAGCAGTTACGGCGGCGGGGGCTCGGGGGAGACCCAGTACTTC
TRBJ2-7 | TRBD2 | TRBV11-2 | - | 13 | CASSFGGNYEQYF | TGTGCCAGCAGCTTCGGGGGGAACTACGAGCAGTACTTC
TRBJ2-1 | TRBD2 | TRBV7-6 | - | 15 | CASSSGTSLWNEQFF | TGTGCCAGCAGCTCCGGGACTAGTTTATGGAATGAGCAGTTCTTC
TRBJ2-7 | TRBD2 | TRBV10-3 | - | 14 | CAISWTSDSYEQYF | TGTGCCATCAGCTGGACTAGCGACTCCTACGAGCAGTACTTC
TRBJ2-5 | - | TRBV5-1 | - | 15 | CASSLMGGGQETQYF | TGCGCCAGCAGCTTAATGGGGGGCGGCCAAGAGACCCAGTACTTC
TRBJ1-6 | - | TRBV6-5 | - | 13 | CASRSHQGSPLHF | TGTGCCAGCAGGTCCCACCAAGGTTCACCCCTCCACTTT
TRBJ1-2 | TRBD1 | TRBV7-9 | - | 15 | CASSPTGTGNYGYTF | TGTGCCAGCAGCCCAACCGGGACAGGGAACTATGGCTACACCTTC
TRBJ2-2 | - | TRBV5-1 | - | 14 | CASSVTSGVGELFF | TGCGCCAGCAGCGTGACGTCAGGGGTCGGGGAGCTGTTTTTT
TRBJ2-7 | - | TRBV6-5 | - | 11 | CASRTDFEQYF | TGTGCCAGCAGGACGGATTTTGAGCAGTACTTC
TRBJ2-5 | TRBD2 | TRBV30 | - | 15 | CAWGGGARRRETQYF | TGTGCCTGGGGCGGGGGGGCCCGTAGAAGGGAGACCCAGTACTTC
TRBJ1-6 | - | TRBV30 | - | 14 | CASRPAGANSPLHF | TGTGCCTCTCGGCCGGCAGGGGCAAATTCACCCCTCCACTTT
TRBJ2-5 | - | TRBV29-1 | - | 11 | CSVSRQETQYF | TGCAGCGTCTCCCGGCAAGAGACCCAGTACTTC
TRBJ2-2 | TRBD1 | TRBV29-1 | - | 15 | CSVERQGENTGELFF | TGCAGCGTTGAACGACAGGGGGAGAACACCGGGGAGCTGTTTTTT
TRBJ2-1 | TRBD1 | TRBV5-1 | - | 13 | CASSTGQGGEQFF | TGCGCCAGCAGCACGGGACAGGGTGGTGAGCAGTTCTTC
TRBJ2-4 | - | TRBV27 | - | 14 | CASSLIWAGRIQYF | TGTGCCAGCAGTTTAATTTGGGCGGGCCGCATTCAGTACTTC
TRBJ1-5 | - | TRBV6-4 | - | 14 | CASSDSSSNQPQHF | TGTGCCAGCAGTGACAGTTCAAGCAATCAGCCCCAGCATTTT
TRBJ2-1 | - | TRBV18 | - | 17 | CASSPPRAGSDYNEQFF | TGTGCCAGCTCACCCCCTCGGGCGGGCAGTGACTACAATGAGCAGTTCTTC
TRBJ1-2 | - | TRBV19 | - | 12 | CASSTGRRDYTF | TGTGCCAGTAGCACGGGACGGCGGGACTACACCTTC
TRBJ2-7 | - | TRBV5-1 | - | 12 | CASSLTGYEQYF | TGCGCCAGCAGCTTGACGGGATACGAGCAGTACTTC
TRBJ1-2 | - | TRBV28 | - | 12 | CASSPANYGYTF | TGTGCCAGCAGTCCAGCTAACTATGGCTACACCTTC
TRBJ2-1 | TRBD2 | TRBV19 | - | 15 | CASSMRSGGLNEQFF | TGTGCCAGTAGTATGAGGAGCGGGGGGTTAAACGAGCAGTTCTTC
TRBJ2-5 | - | TRBV5-1 | - | 14 | CASSLDRAQETQYF | TGCGCCAGCAGCTTGGACAGAGCGCAAGAGACCCAGTACTTC
TRBJ2-7 | - | TRBV2 | - | 11 | CASSVDRRRYF | TGTGCCAGCAGTGTAGACCGCCGTAGGTACTTC
TRBJ2-6 | - | TRBV7-9 | - | 18 | CASSLGRAPLTGANVLTF | TGTGCCAGCAGCTTAGGTAGGGCTCCTCTCACCGGGGCCAACGTCCTGACTTTC
TRBJ2-6 | - | TRBV4-3 | - | 17 | CASSPAGLRSGANVLTF | TGCGCCAGCAGCCCCGCCGGGCTAAGATCTGGGGCCAACGTCCTGACTTTC
TRBJ2-4 | - | TRBV6-6 | - | 15 | CASIHFLGTKNIQYF | TGTGCCAGCATTCATTTTTTGGGGACCAAAAACATTCAGTACTTC
TRBJ2-7 | TRBD2 | TRBV5-4 | - | 15 | CASSPRTSGSYEQYF | TGTGCCAGCAGCCCGCGGACTAGCGGTTCCTACGAGCAGTACTTC
TRBJ1-2 | TRBD1 | TRBV6-1 | - | 14 | CASSAQGAGDGYTF | TGTGCCAGCAGTGCCCAGGGGGCGGGAGATGGCTACACCTTC
TRBJ1-5 | - | TRBV4-1 | - | 15 | CASSQLWTGNQPQHF | TGCGCCAGCAGCCAGCTATGGACAGGCAATCAGCCCCAGCATTTT
TRBJ1-1 | - | TRBV10-2 | - | 17 | CASSESRSVLPVGEAFF | TGCGCCAGCAGTGAGTCGCGTTCTGTTCTTCCGGTGGGGGAAGCTTTCTTT
TRBJ2-5 | - | TRBV10-1 | - | 15 | CASSESRAGQETQYF | TGCGCCAGCAGTGAGTCGCGGGCTGGCCAAGAGACCCAGTACTTC
TRBJ2-1 | - | TRBV7-2 | - | 19 | CASSRSPPVGLSSYNEQFF | TGTGCCAGCAGCCGCAGCCCCCCCGTAGGGCTAAGCTCCTACAATGAGCAGTTCTTC
TRBJ1-5 | - | TRBV2 | - | 13 | CASSLEGDQPQHF | TGTGCCAGCAGCCTCGAGGGTGACCAGCCCCAGCATTTT
TRBJ2-7 | TRBD1 | TRBV28 | - | 13 | CASRLGQPNEQYF | TGTGCCAGCCGATTGGGACAGCCTAACGAGCAGTACTTC